This T cell receptor (beta chain) comes out of a study of cytomegalovirus exposure and HLA in healthy donors. Study results and caveats: Most TCR sequences were rare, but some public TCRs occurred in many donors. Equally common other TCR beta chains were less clonally expanded than HLA-associated ones, a later analysis found. Sequencing probably produced one cluster of sequence variants that were highly shared.

In the PCR, 60 Vbeta and 13 Jbeta primers were used. Original processing notes: The authors later counted roughly 76 million unique TCR beta chains, 9.5 million to 11 million of them shared. Assay: immunoSEQ multiplex PCR; the TCRdb copy retains only in-frame clones and omits some. V and J calls and clone size are as listed in that table; D and trimming were resolved from the DNA. The sample lists fewer than 200,000 clones, 80% to 85% seen once, with 2.2% in the top ten. Notes on this clone: Its antigen is as yet unknown.

The length of the CDR3 is 13 residues. Germline V lookup: CDR1 SGHTA, CDR2 FQGNSA. V dropped 3 bases and J dropped 2 bases, with 7 bases sitting between them. The sequence came from a woman aged 25-40 years in good health and CMV-seronegative. Sequenced: PBMCs. The V and J genes are TRBV7-2 and TRBJ1-2; possible D gene TRBD1, 6 bases. The CDR3 DNA sequence: TGTGCCAGCAGCTTTGACAGGAACTATGGCTACACCTTC. Protein product: CASSFDRNYGYTF.